This T cell receptor beta chain was recovered during a study of neurological immune-mediated disorders. V lost 6 bases to trimming and J lost 0 bases, with 11 bases between them. This CDR3 spans 14 amino acids. This clonotype came up many times. 5'RACE with 10-nucleotide random UMIs produced the cDNA. MiXCR, run by TCRdb on the 5' RACE reads, gives a single entry per CDR3 protein. The table includes fewer than 85,000 distinct CDR3 sequences, roughly 4.8% detected once. Sequenced input: PBMCs. This clonotype originated in a woman aged 25 to 45 with multiple sclerosis. The chain is built from TRBV12-3 or TRBV12-4 and TRBJ1-1, with D perhaps matching TRBD1 (5 bases). The CDR3 DNA reads as TGTGCCAGCAGACTGCAAGGGGTGAACACTGAAGCTTTCTTT. This sequence encodes CASRLQGVNTEAFF.